What follows are 30 T cell receptor beta chains derived from one specimen sequenced in a study of cytomegalovirus exposure and HLA in healthy donors (dated by TCRdb to 2015 to 2018). Receptors were amplified or captured by the immunoSEQ multiplex PCR assay. Entries here come from immuneACCESS through TCRdb and include only in-frame sequences with V and J called. Some clones fail to appear in such tables; in the studies checked, an unresolved V gene covers under half of the shortfall, and the cause of the remainder is unknown. Recorded for this sample are about 54,000 clones; roughly 89% of them occurred a single time. The top ten clonotypes cover about 8.1% of the sample. Material for sequencing was PBMCs. These receptors all stem from a woman younger than 35 in good health and CMV-seropositive.

V and J are TRBV6-5 and TRBJ1-2, with TRBD1 matching over 7 bases. The CDR3 covers 13 residues. CDR1 is MNHEY and CDR2 is SVGAGI in the germline V gene. Trimming cost V 6 bases and J 6 bases; bases outside gene matches: 7. CDR3 nucleotide sequence: TGTGCCAGCAGCCCAGGACAGGTTAATGGCTACACCTTC. It encodes CASSPGQVNGYTF.

V is TRBV19 and J is TRBJ1-1, with 11 bases that match TRBD1. V was pared by 9 bases and J by 5 bases, with 8 bases of the junction left unmatched. The CDR3 length is 14 residues. Germline loops: CDR1 LNHDA, CDR2 SQIVND (reference sequence). CDR3 bases: TGTGCCAGCACCCAAGGACAGGGGGCTACTGAAGCTTTCTTT. This sequence encodes CASTQGQGATEAFF. The complete variable domain, with remaining parts taken from reference TRBV19 and TRBJ1-1, reads DGGITQSPKYLFRKEGQNVTLSCEQNLNHDAMYWYRQDPGQGLRLIYYSQIVNDFQKGDIAEGYSVSREKKESFPLTVTSAQKNPTAFYLCASTQGQGATEAFFGQGTRLTVV.

V usage is TRBV4-2 and J usage is TRBJ2-3, with TRBD2 identical over 7 bases. CDR1 LGHNA and CDR2 YNFKEQ come from the germline V gene. Unmatched junction bases numbered 5, after V lost 4 bases and J lost 1 base. The CDR3 runs 15 residues. The chain's CDR3 is CASSPGLRRTDTQYF. CDR3 in DNA: TGTGCCAGCAGCCCGGGACTACGACGCACAGATACGCAGTATTTT.

This rearrangement joins TRBV7-2 to TRBJ2-5; D is uncertain. Germline V gene data show CDR1 as SGHTA and CDR2 as FQGNSA. V lost 1 base, J lost 7 bases, and 13 bases lay in between. The CDR3 length is 14 residues. As DNA, the CDR3 is TGTGCCAGCAGCTTAGGACCCCGCGGTAGGACCCAGTACTTC. It translates to CASSLGPRGRTQYF.

V gene TRBV19 combines with J gene TRBJ1-6; TRBD1 might be the D (6 bases). The germline CDR1 and CDR2 sequences are LNHDA and SQIVND (reference sequence). The V and J ends lost 5 bases and 3 bases respectively, with 11 bases between them. The CDR3 totals 15 residues. This chain's CDR3 is CASSPLDSYNSPLHF. CDR3 nucleotides: TGTGCCAGTAGTCCTCTGGACAGCTATAATTCACCCCTCCACTTT.

This rearrangement joins TRBV14 to TRBJ2-3; D gene uncertain. This CDR3 contains 16 residues. In germline, CDR1 is SGHDN, CDR2 FVKESK. V lost 4 bases, J lost 0 bases, and 14 bases lay in between. The CDR3 loop is CASSRNYFASTDTQYF. CDR3 DNA: TGTGCCAGCAGCCGAAACTATTTCGCTAGCACAGATACGCAGTATTTT.

This sequence joins TRBV7-9 and TRBJ2-5, with a possible D match to TRBD1 (5 bases). Deletions cut 8 bases from V and 7 bases from J, with 11 bases between. This CDR3 has 11 residues. Germline lookup yields CDR1 SEHNR and CDR2 FQNEAQ (reference sequence). The CDR3 loop reads CASGAAGTQYF. The CDR3 nucleotides read TGTGCCAGCGGGGCCGCCGGGACCCAGTACTTC.

Here the CDR3 DNA reads TGTGCCAGCAAGCTCCAGGGTTTCTCCTACGAGCAGTACTTC. Amino acids: CASKLQGFSYEQYF. The chain joins TRBV28 to TRBJ2-7, with a weak D call TRBD1 (5 bases). In germline, CDR1 is MDHEN, CDR2 SYDVKM. The length of the CDR3 is 14 residues. V lost 7 bases and J 0 bases, leaving 13 bases between the germline ends.

This rearrangement joins TRBV6-5 to TRBJ1-1; tentative D call: TRBD1 (5 bases). Germline V CDR1 and CDR2: MNHEY, SVGAGI. The CDR3 runs to 15 residues. V shed 6 bases and J shed 5 bases, with 19 bases lying between them. CDR3 sequence (DNA): TGTGCCAGCAGCCCCCGTTTGACGGGGGATACTGAAGCTTTCTTT. Its protein product is CASSPRLTGDTEAFF.

The gene calls are TRBV9 and TRBJ1-2; TRBD1 agrees at 9 bases. J gave up 7 bases and V 7 bases, and 5 bases lay outside the gene matches. Per germline, CDR1 SGDLS and CDR2 YYNGEE. The length of the CDR3 is 12 residues. The CDR3 reads CASSGTGSGYTF. The CDR3 DNA reads TGTGCCAGCTCGGGGACAGGGAGTGGCTACACCTTC.

The rearrangement links TRBV28 to TRBJ1-3; TRBD1 agrees at 7 bases. Trimming cost V 11 bases and J 0 bases; bases outside gene matches: 7. This CDR3 region has 14 residues. The germline V gene encodes CDR1 MDHEN and CDR2 SYDVKM. CDR3: CAVTGSFSGNTIYF. Written as DNA, the CDR3 is TGTGCCGTGACAGGGAGCTTCTCTGGAAACACCATATATTTT.

The chain links TRBV11-2 to TRBJ1-3; 8 nucleotides line up with TRBD1. The CDR3 runs 17 residues. Germline V gene data show CDR1 as SGHAT and CDR2 as FQNNGV. J was trimmed by 0 bases and V by 6 bases; bases with no gene match: 10. The CDR3 here is CASRRIGQGPSGNTIYF. CDR3 bases: TGTGCCAGCAGGAGGATTGGACAGGGCCCCTCTGGAAACACCATATATTTT.

The chain joins TRBV18 to TRBJ2-1, with 10 bases that match TRBD2. With V trimmed by 2 bases and J by 10 bases, 2 bases remained unmatched. Germline V gene lookup returns CDR1 KGHSH and CDR2 LQKENI. This CDR3 has 13 amino acids. Here the CDR3 reads CASSPASGGEQFF. The CDR3 nucleotides read TGTGCCAGCTCACCAGCTAGCGGGGGAGAGCAGTTCTTC.

This chain links TRBV6-6 with TRBJ1-1; D is perhaps TRBD1 (5 bases). Germline V lookup: CDR1 MNHNY, CDR2 SVGAGI (reference sequence). The CDR3 extends over 14 amino acids. V was pared by 2 bases and J by 5 bases, with 12 bases between. The CDR3 nucleotides read TGTGCCAGCAGTTACGGGGCCCTGGGAACTGAAGCTTTCTTT. It yields the protein CASSYGALGTEAFF.

The V call is TRBV15, the J call TRBJ1-2; D gene unclear. The V gene lost 0 bases and the J gene lost 6 bases, with 5 bases spanning the gap. CDR1 is LNHNV, CDR2 YYDKDF, per germline (reference sequence). CDR3 size: 12 residues. The CDR3 sequence is CATSRESHGYTF. The CDR3 bases are TGTGCCACCAGCAGAGAGAGCCATGGCTACACCTTC.

V usage is TRBV14 and J usage is TRBJ1-6; D uncertain. V lost 0 bases and J lost 9, with 9 bases in between. Germline V gene sequence: CDR1 SGHDN, CDR2 FVKESK. The CDR3 sequence is 14 residues long. The CDR3 is CASSQEAEGSPLHF. The CDR3 bases are TGTGCCAGCAGCCAAGAGGCGGAGGGTTCACCCCTCCACTTT. The full variable domain, its missing parts supplied by reference TRBV14 and TRBJ1-6, is EAGVTQFPSHSVIEKGQTVTLRCDPISGHDNLYWYRRVMGKEIKFLLHFVKESKQDESGMPNNRFLAERTGGTYSTLKVQPAELEDSGVYFCASSQEAEGSPLHFGNGTRLTVT.

The chain couples TRBV7-9 to TRBJ1-1; maybe TRBD1 (6 bases). Trimming took off 4 bases at V and 0 bases at J, with 18 bases between the two ends. CDR3 size: 17 residues. Germline values: CDR1 SEHNR, CDR2 FQNEAQ (reference sequence). CDR3 sequence reads: CASSSRYRTDLNTEAFF. The CDR3 coding sequence is TGTGCCAGCAGCTCCCGCTATCGGACAGATTTGAACACTGAAGCTTTCTTT.

The chain combines TRBV19 with TRBJ1-6; D is undetermined. With 4 bases removed from V and 7 bases from J, the gap between germline ends came to 14 bases. The V gene's germline CDR1 is LNHDA and CDR2 SQIVND (reference sequence). The CDR3 is 15 residues long. In DNA form, the CDR3 reads TGTGCCAGTAGTAGGTCGTCAGCGGCCAATTCACCCCTCCACTTT. Its translation is CASSRSSAANSPLHF.

The V gene is TRBV6-1, the J gene TRBJ1-5, with 7 bases that match TRBD1. The V gene end was trimmed by 10 bases and the J gene end by 3 bases; junction bases not matched to a gene: 6. Germline-derived CDR1 and CDR2 are MNHNS and SASEGT. The CDR3 spans 13 residues. The CDR3 nucleotides read TGTGCCACGGGGGACAGCCCCAATCAGCCCCAGCATTTT. Its translation: CATGDSPNQPQHF.

The rearrangement links TRBV28 to TRBJ1-2, with 9 bases fitting TRBD1. The CDR3 loop spans 15 amino acids. Per the germline V gene, CDR1 is MDHEN and CDR2 is SYDVKM. The V and J ends lost 3 bases and 5 bases, in that order; junction bases with no gene match: 7. CDR3 residues: CASSLLQGARYGYTF. In DNA form, the CDR3 reads TGTGCCAGCAGTTTGTTACAGGGGGCGAGGTATGGCTACACCTTC.

Only one count was recorded for this clone. The chain links TRBV4-2 to TRBJ1-1, with a tentative D call TRBD1 (6 bases). V lost 1 base and J lost 2, with 11 bases in between. Germline values: CDR1 LGHNA, CDR2 YNFKEQ. The length of the CDR3 is 15 residues. The CDR3 loop reads CASSQAGTLNTEAFF. CDR3 DNA sequence: TGTGCCAGCAGCCAAGCGGGGACACTAAACACTGAAGCTTTCTTT.

The chain has TRBV7-8 and TRBJ2-5; 7 nucleotides line up with TRBD1. This CDR3 has 15 residues. The ends lost 5 bases at V and 3 bases at J; junction bases unmatched: 9. CDR1 and CDR2 (germline): SGHVS, FQNEAQ. For the CDR3, the DNA is TGTGCCAGCAGCCTCCGCCGGGACAGTAAAGAGACCCAGTACTTC. Translated, it gives CASSLRRDSKETQYF.

The CDR3 reads CASSVTGGPTYEQYF. As DNA, the CDR3 is TGTGCCAGCAGCGTTACAGGGGGCCCGACCTACGAGCAGTACTTC. The V call is TRBV28, the J call TRBJ2-7; 9 bases map to TRBD1. V lost 6 bases, J lost 2 bases, and 8 bases stayed unmatched. Germline V lookup: CDR1 MDHEN, CDR2 SYDVKM. The CDR3 is 15 residues long.

The chain carries TRBV11-2 and TRBJ2-7; D gene ambiguous. The V gene's germline CDR1 is SGHAT and CDR2 FQNNGV. This CDR3 is built from 15 residues. V shed 4 bases and J shed 2 bases, with 15 bases lying between them. In DNA, the CDR3 is TGTGCCAGCAGCTGGAGTCGGCTAGAAACCTACGAGCAGTACTTC. This gives the protein CASSWSRLETYEQYF.

The rearrangement links TRBV27 to TRBJ2-7; tentatively, D is TRBD2 (6 bases). Trimming shortened V by 6 bases and J by 4 bases, and 16 bases separated the two germline ends. Germline V CDR1 and CDR2: MNHEY, SMNVEV (reference sequence). CDR3 length: 14 amino acids. The CDR3 is CASSWDSLGYEQYF. In DNA form, the CDR3 reads TGTGCCAGCAGCTGGGACTCTTTAGGATACGAGCAGTACTTC.

The chain is built from TRBV28 and TRBJ1-6; D uncertain. The CDR3 covers 16 residues. Per the germline V gene, CDR1 is MDHEN and CDR2 is SYDVKM. V was pared by 3 bases and J by 7 bases, with 16 bases between. CDR3 region: CASSLSGNLRNSPLHF. CDR3 nucleotide sequence: TGTGCCAGCAGTTTGTCCGGGAATCTAAGGAATTCACCCCTCCACTTT.

The rearrangement uses TRBV7-9 and TRBJ1-5; 7 nucleotides agree with TRBD1. CDR1 is SEHNR, CDR2 FQNEAQ, per germline (reference sequence). V shed 7 bases, J shed 2 bases, and the junction held 20 bases outside the gene matches. The CDR3 extends over 19 amino acids. This chain's CDR3 is CASTSLGGDRRIRNQPQHF. CDR3 nucleotide sequence: TGTGCCAGCACCTCCCTCGGGGGGGACAGACGAATTCGCAATCAGCCCCAGCATTTT.

This chain connects TRBV6-5 to TRBJ2-2; TRBD1 might be the D (6 bases). Trimming shortened V by 0 bases and J by 6 bases, and 14 bases separated the two germline ends. Germline CDR1 MNHEY, CDR2 SVGAGI. The CDR3 consists of 16 residues. CDR3 DNA sequence: TGTGCCAGCAGTTACTCGGGGACAATCACCCCCGGGGAGCTGTTTTTT. It codes for CASSYSGTITPGELFF.

This clone was seen more than once but under ten times. The chain links TRBV6-6 to TRBJ1-6; D perhaps matches TRBD1 (5 bases). The CDR3 contains 14 residues. Per the germline V gene, CDR1 is MNHNY and CDR2 is SVGAGI (reference sequence). The V and J ends lost 7 bases and 10 bases respectively, with 17 bases between them. The CDR3 DNA follows: TGTGCCAGCACGTTCTGGGGCCAAGGGTCACCCCTCCACTTT. Encoded protein: CASTFWGQGSPLHF.

The chain uses TRBV2 and TRBJ1-2, with a tentative D call TRBD1 (6 bases). The CDR3 is 12 amino acids. Trimming shortened V by 5 bases and J by 8 bases, and 12 bases separated the two germline ends. Germline CDR1 is SNHLY and CDR2 is FYNNEI. The CDR3 bases are TGTGCCAGCAGTTCACAGGGTAAAGGCTACACCTTC. As protein: CASSSQGKGYTF.